The 27 T cell receptor beta chains below come from one sample, sequenced in a study of human T cells and chemical hapten exposure. TCRdb ran MiXCR on the RACE reads and lists one entry per CDR3 protein. The table includes 60,000 to 90,000 distinct CDR3 sequences, around 9.3% detected once. This sample's time point: healthy volunteer bleed at 6 weeks. Whole blood, unfractionated, served as the material for total RNA extraction. The sample consisted of whole blood. These receptors all come from a female donor in good health. Some clones in this sample may be carry-over from other donors' samples.

This clonotype was seen only a few times. The rearrangement joins TRBV2 to TRBJ1-3; TRBD1 agrees at 7 bases. Germline-derived CDR1 and CDR2 are SNHLY and FYNNEI. Trimming at V came to 5 bases and at J to 0 bases, leaving 10 bases not matched to a gene. The CDR3 contains 17 residues. CDR3 in DNA: TGTGCCAGCAGTTCACACCCGACAGGGTACTCTGGAAACACCATATATTTT. Residues: CASSSHPTGYSGNTIYF. Full variable domain (rest looked up from reference TRBV2 and TRBJ1-3): EPEVTQTPSHQVTQMGQEVILRCVPISNHLYFYWYRQILGQKVEFLVSFYNNEISEKSEIFDDQFSVERPDGSNFTLKIRSTKLEDSAMYFCASSSHPTGYSGNTIYFGEGSWLTVV.

This clonotype was counted many times. V and J are TRBV12-3 or TRBV12-4 and TRBJ2-3, with D maybe TRBD1 (5 bases). V was clipped by 9 bases and J by 4 bases, with 11 bases between them. This CDR3 is 12 amino acids long. CDR3 nucleotides: TGTGCCAGTGAGCAGGGTTCAGATACGCAGTATTTT. Translated, it gives CASEQGSDTQYF.

V usage is TRBV4-3 and J usage is TRBJ2-7; D may be TRBD1 (5 bases). Germline loops: CDR1 LGHNA, CDR2 YSLEER. The ends were cut back, 0 bases at V and 9 bases at J, with 15 bases in the middle. The CDR3 extends over 14 amino acids. CDR3: CASSQDLGQRGQYF. The DNA of the CDR3 is TGCGCCAGCAGCCAAGATCTGGGCCAAAGGGGGCAGTACTTC.

The rearrangement links TRBV18 to TRBJ1-1, with a possible D match to TRBD1 (6 bases). V dropped 3 bases and J dropped 6 bases, with 14 bases sitting between them. Germline CDR1 reads KGHSH; CDR2 reads LQKENI. The CDR3 covers 14 residues. In DNA form, the CDR3 reads TGTGCCAGCTCACCGAACAGGGATCAACCTGAAGCTTTCTTT. Its protein product is CASSPNRDQPEAFF.

This clonotype was seen at least ten times. V is TRBV20-1 and J is TRBJ1-1; D might be TRBD1 (5 bases). Trimming pared 0 bases from V and 7 bases from J, leaving 21 bases between. CDR3 length: 16 residues. Germline assignment: CDR1 DFQATT and CDR2 SNEGSKA (reference sequence). DNA of the CDR3: TGCAGTGCTAGAGAGACAGTCCTGCGGCAGGGTGATGAAGCTTTCTTT. Translating it yields CSARETVLRQGDEAFF.

This chain uses TRBV5-1 with TRBJ1-1, with 7 bases identical to TRBD1. CDR3 length equals 14 residues. After removal of 5 bases from V and 3 bases from J, the junction contained 7 bases not matched to a gene. Germline-derived CDR1 and CDR2 are SGHRS and YFSETQ. The CDR3 protein is CASRSPGGDTEAFF. Here the CDR3 DNA reads TGCGCCAGCAGAAGCCCAGGGGGGGACACTGAAGCTTTCTTT.

The rearrangement uses TRBV5-1 and TRBJ2-3, with D perhaps matching TRBD1 (5 bases). The V end was cut by 0 bases, the J end by 2 bases, with 10 bases between. CDR3 length equals 15 residues. Germline V gene lookup returns CDR1 SGHRS and CDR2 YFSETQ. The CDR3 spells CASSLGQPNTDTQYF. The DNA for the CDR3 is TGCGCCAGCAGCTTGGGACAGCCAAACACAGATACGCAGTATTTT.

This chain joins TRBV5-4 and TRBJ2-5, with D perhaps TRBD2 (5 bases). Germline V gene data show CDR1 as SGHNT and CDR2 as YYREEE (reference sequence). The CDR3 length is 17 residues. The V end lost 2 bases, the J end lost 6 bases, and 23 bases lay between the germline ends. The CDR3, as DNA: TGTGCCAGCAGCTTTTTCGGCAACAGCGGTCCTGGAAAGACCCAGTACTTC. Protein product: CASSFFGNSGPGKTQYF.

This clonotype appeared a few times. The rearrangement links TRBV20-1 to TRBJ2-3, with no clear D. Germline V CDR1 and CDR2: DFQATT, SNEGSKA (reference sequence). The V gene lost 4 bases and the J gene lost 0 bases, with 8 bases spanning the gap. This CDR3 is built from 13 residues. This CDR3 is CSAKISSTDTQYF. As DNA, the CDR3 is TGCAGTGCTAAGATATCTAGCACAGATACGCAGTATTTT.

Remarks on this clonotype: A single base separates this from a much larger clone, so it may be a read error. The V call is TRBV29-1, the J call TRBJ1-1, with unresolved D. CDR1 and CDR2 (germline): SQVTM, ANQGSEA. V shed 7 bases and J shed 4 bases, with 16 bases lying between them. The CDR3 covers 13 residues. The CDR3 region is CSGGTTTGTEAFF. In nucleotides, the CDR3 is TGCAGCGGCGGAACCACCACGGGCACTGAAGCTTTCTTT.

This chain links TRBV7-2 with TRBJ2-7; 8 bases line up with TRBD1. The CDR3 has 13 amino acids. Germline V gene data show CDR1 as SGHTA and CDR2 as FQGNSA. V shed 6 bases and J 6 bases; nucleotides not matched to a gene: 7. Here the CDR3 DNA reads TGTGCCAGCAGACGAGACAGGGGCCGCGAGCAGTACTTC. This gives the protein CASRRDRGREQYF. Full variable domain (missing parts from reference TRBV7-2 and TRBJ2-7): GAGVSQSPSNKVTEKGKDVELRCDPISGHTALYWYRQSLGQGLEFLIYFQGNSAPDKSGLPSDRFSAERTGGSVSTLTIQRTQQEDSAVYLCASRRDRGREQYFGPGTRLTVT.

The V and J genes are TRBV29-1 and TRBJ2-6, with D possibly matching TRBD1 (6 bases). The germline V gene has CDR1 SQVTM and CDR2 ANQGSEA. The V and J ends lost 4 bases and 3 bases respectively, with 13 bases between them. CDR3 length: 15 amino acids. CDR3 sequence: CSVVSGAGGANVLTF. CDR3 DNA sequence: TGCAGCGTTGTCTCAGGGGCGGGTGGGGCCAACGTCCTGACTTTC.

This clonotype was recorded at least ten times. The chain combines TRBV12-3 or TRBV12-4 with TRBJ2-3, with 7 bases matching TRBD2. V lost 2 bases to trimming and J lost 0 bases; unmatched junction nucleotides: 2. This CDR3 is built from 15 residues. Written as DNA, the CDR3 is TGTGCCAGCAGTTTATGGGGGGGTAGCACAGATACGCAGTATTTT. This encodes CASSLWGGSTDTQYF.

V and J are TRBV2 and TRBJ2-5, with D maybe TRBD2 (7 bases). The V and J ends lost 8 bases and 1 base respectively, with 14 bases between them. This CDR3 is built from 14 residues. The germline CDR1 and CDR2 sequences are SNHLY and FYNNEI. The CDR3 region has the DNA TGTGCCAGCGAGGGCGGGGGCCCCCAAGAGACCCAGTACTTC. Translation gives CASEGGGPQETQYF.

This rearrangement joins TRBV27 to TRBJ2-1; D assignment may be TRBD1 or TRBD2 (6 bases each). The CDR3 contains 17 residues. Trimming removed 7 bases at V and 10 bases at J, with 29 bases between. The germline gives CDR1 MNHEY, CDR2 SMNVEV (reference sequence). CDR3 amino acids: CASKIPGGGTGVREQFF. The CDR3 DNA is TGTGCCAGCAAAATTCCCGGGGGCGGCACTGGGGTTCGAGAGCAGTTCTTC.

The genes are TRBV9 and TRBJ1-5; 9 bases are a match to TRBD1. Germline V lookup: CDR1 SGDLS, CDR2 YYNGEE. J lost 3 bases, V lost 4 bases, and 5 bases had no gene match. This CDR3 is built from 15 residues. The chain's CDR3 is CASSTTGGDNQPQHF. CDR3 bases: TGTGCCAGCAGCACGACAGGGGGAGACAATCAGCCCCAGCATTTT.

The chain is built from TRBV5-5 and TRBJ1-4; D is perhaps TRBD1 (5 bases). This CDR3 spans 14 amino acids. Germline V lookup: CDR1 SGHKS, CDR2 YYEKEE (reference sequence). The germline V and J ends were trimmed by 0 bases and 8 bases, with 11 bases remaining between them. CDR3 nucleotide sequence: TGTGCCAGCAGCTTGGATCAGGGAGGCGAAAAACTGTTTTTT. It yields the protein CASSLDQGGEKLFF.

In DNA form, the CDR3 reads TGTGCCAGCAATTCAGGGGGCCTTAATTCACCCCTCCACTTT. Translated, it gives CASNSGGLNSPLHF. The V call is TRBV6-5, the J call TRBJ1-6, with 8 bases lining up with TRBD1. J gave up 6 bases and V 7 bases, and 5 bases lay outside the gene matches. This CDR3 contains 14 residues. Germline CDR1 is MNHEY and CDR2 is SVGAGI.

There are a few counts of this clonotype. The rearrangement uses TRBV5-6 and TRBJ2-3, with D possibly called TRBD1 or TRBD2 (5 bases each). The CDR3 extends over 14 amino acids. Trimming took off 4 bases at V and 1 base at J, with 10 bases between the two ends. The germline CDR1 and CDR2 sequences are SGHDT and YYEEEE. The CDR3 bases are TGTGCCAGCAGCACCGGGACCGGCACAGATACGCAGTATTTT. The encoded protein is CASSTGTGTDTQYF.

CDR3 coding DNA: TGTGCCAGCAGCCAAGATCTACGGGAATCACCCCTCCACTTT. Translating gives CASSQDLRESPLHF. The rearrangement uses TRBV3-1 and TRBJ1-6, with D unresolved. The CDR3 is made up of 14 amino acids. Germline V lookup: CDR1 LGHDT, CDR2 YNNKEL (reference sequence). V gave up 0 bases and J gave up 10 bases, with 10 bases separating them.

This clonotype came up a few times. The chain is built from TRBV5-1 and TRBJ2-7, with D maybe TRBD2 (5 bases). Germline-derived CDR1 and CDR2 are SGHRS and YFSETQ. CDR3 length equals 15 residues. Trimming stripped 0 bases from V and 5 bases from J, with 15 bases between. Here the CDR3 DNA reads TGCGCCAGCAGCTTGGGTGCGATCATCGGGGACGAGCAGTACTTC. Protein: CASSLGAIIGDEQYF. Full variable domain (remainder filled in from reference TRBV5-1 and TRBJ2-7): KAGVTQTPRYLIKTRGQQVTLSCSPISGHRSVSWYQQTPGQGLQFLFEYFSETQRNKGNFPGRFSGRQFSNSRSEMNVSTLELGDSALYLCASSLGAIIGDEQYFGPGTRLTVT.

This clonotype occurred many times. The J gene is TRBJ1-2, the V gene TRBV29-1; possibly TRBD1 for D (6 bases). Trimming pared 5 bases from V and 3 bases from J, leaving 13 bases between. The V gene's germline CDR1 is SQVTM and CDR2 ANQGSEA. The CDR3 contains 13 residues. The CDR3 sequence: CSVLVGGDYGYTF. The DNA of the CDR3 is TGCAGCGTTTTGGTCGGGGGCGACTATGGCTACACCTTC.

This chain links TRBV12-3 or TRBV12-4 with TRBJ2-4; D ambiguous. This CDR3 has 14 amino acids. Trimming took 4 bases from V and 9 from J, leaving 16 bases between them. CDR3 in amino acids: CASSSALRATIQYF. In nucleotides, the CDR3 is TGTGCCAGCAGTTCCGCGTTGCGAGCAACCATTCAGTACTTC.

In this sample, this clonotype turned up many times. V and J are TRBV6-5 and TRBJ2-6; D is perhaps TRBD1 (5 bases). The germline V and J ends were trimmed by 9 bases and 1 base, with 10 bases remaining between them. The CDR3 has 14 residues. Germline V CDR1 and CDR2: MNHEY, SVGAGI. CDR3 sequence (DNA): TGTGCCAGTACTCCAGGGTCTGGGGCCAACGTCCTGACTTTC. Translating gives CASTPGSGANVLTF.

V is TRBV10-3 and J is TRBJ1-3, with D perhaps TRBD1 (6 bases). V lost 10 bases and J lost 1, with 20 bases in between. There are 16 residues in the CDR3. The germline V gene has CDR1 ENHRY and CDR2 SYGVKD. CDR3: CATSTGQPTSGNTIYF. CDR3 DNA sequence: TGTGCCACCAGCACAGGACAGCCGACTTCTGGAAACACCATATATTTT.

This clonotype was seen ten or more times. The V call is TRBV4-2, the J call TRBJ2-7; 9 positions agree with TRBD2. CDR3 length equals 17 residues. V was clipped by 4 bases and J by 7 bases; unmatched bases: 17. Germline lookup yields CDR1 LGHNA and CDR2 YNFKEQ. As DNA, the CDR3 is TGTGCCAGCAGCCCCCCGCGTTTAGCGGGGGCCCCGGGGGAGCAGTACTTC. This sequence encodes CASSPPRLAGAPGEQYF.

V usage is TRBV5-1 and J usage is TRBJ2-3, with TRBD2 matching over 7 bases. The trim removed 2 bases at V and 1 base at J, leaving 4 bases unmatched. The CDR3 runs 15 residues. The germline V gene encodes CDR1 SGHRS and CDR2 YFSETQ. The CDR3 is CASSLAGSRTDTQYF. CDR3 sequence (DNA): TGCGCCAGCAGCTTAGCGGGGTCACGCACAGATACGCAGTATTTT.